Following are 10 T cell receptor beta chains from one sample sequenced in a study of breast tumors, draining lymph nodes, adjacent tissues. Samples came from axillary lymph nodes draining the breast cancer. TCRdb itself ran the multiplex PCR reads through MiXCR, one entry per CDR3 protein. The data show 90,000 to 120,000 distinct CDR3 sequences, 21% seen once. Sequencing used axillary lymph node tissue. The receptor set was obtained from a female donor with breast cancer. Some clones in this sample may be carry-over from other donors' samples.

This clonotype has a count of ten or more. The chain is built from TRBV6-9 and TRBJ2-7; tentative D call: TRBD1 (6 bases). CDR1 MNHGY and CDR2 SVAAGI come from the germline V gene. Trimming stripped 11 bases from V and 1 base from J, with 18 bases between. CDR3 length: 14 amino acids. Written as DNA, the CDR3 is TGTGCCGGACTGACAGGCCGACTATCCTACGAGCAGTACTTC. It encodes CAGLTGRLSYEQYF.

This clonotype was detected many times. The chain employs TRBV11-2 and TRBJ2-1; 9 bases line up with TRBD2. This CDR3 has 15 residues. V lost 2 bases to trimming and J lost 7 bases; unmatched junction nucleotides: 6. CDR1 is SGHAT, CDR2 FQNNGV, per germline. The CDR3 sequence: CASSLTSGRFNEQFF. CDR3 DNA: TGTGCCAGCAGCTTAACCAGCGGGAGGTTTAATGAGCAGTTCTTC.

This clonotype came up many times. The chain links TRBV20-1 to TRBJ2-3; 14 nucleotides align to TRBD2. The CDR3 spans 20 residues. The junction had 16 bases not matched to a gene; V was cut back by 3 bases and J by 2 bases. Germline CDR1 and CDR2: DFQATT and SNEGSKA (reference sequence). This CDR3 is CSARTSGRAEWLTNTDTQYF. CDR3 bases: TGCAGTGCTAGGACTAGCGGGAGGGCCGAGTGGTTAACGAACACAGATACGCAGTATTTT.

This clonotype was found many times. The chain combines TRBV5-8 with TRBJ2-1; possibly TRBD2 for D (5 bases). This CDR3 contains 17 residues. Germline CDR1 and CDR2: SGHTS and YDEGEE. Trimming took 0 bases from V and 5 from J, leaving 18 bases between them. Written as DNA, the CDR3 is TGTGCCAGCAGCTTGGCTAACGCGATAGCGACAAACAATGAGCAGTTCTTC. Encoded protein: CASSLANAIATNNEQFF.

J is TRBJ2-2 and V is TRBV18, with D perhaps TRBD1 (5 bases). Germline V gene data show CDR1 as KGHSH and CDR2 as LQKENI. The CDR3 covers 14 residues. Trimming took 2 bases from V and 2 from J, leaving 6 bases between them. The CDR3: CASSPGANTGELFF. CDR3 nucleotide sequence: TGTGCCAGCTCACCAGGGGCCAACACCGGGGAGCTGTTTTTT.

About this clonotype: It may be a read error: a sequence one base away is much more abundant. The genes are TRBV5-1 and TRBJ1-3, with a weak D call TRBD1 (5 bases). Germline CDR1 and CDR2: SGHRS and YFSETQ. The CDR3 has 15 amino acids. For the CDR3, the DNA is TGCGCCAGCAGCCCAGGGTGGGGCTCTGCAAACACCATATATTTT. It is translated as CASSPGWGSANTIYF.

The chain recombines TRBV28 with TRBJ1-2; D ambiguous. This CDR3 is 14 amino acids long. V lost 5 bases and J lost 8, with 18 bases in between. Germline V gene lookup returns CDR1 MDHEN and CDR2 SYDVKM. CDR3 sequence reads: CASSPRAVKRGYTF. The CDR3 nucleotides are TGTGCCAGCAGTCCCCGCGCAGTAAAAAGGGGCTACACCTTC.

This clonotype came up many times. This chain connects TRBV12-3 or TRBV12-4 to TRBJ2-1; TRBD2 matches 8 bases. The V and J ends lost 6 bases and 5 bases, in that order; junction bases with no gene match: 15. This CDR3 is 17 amino acids long. DNA for the CDR3: TGTGCCAGCAGCCCTTTTGAACTAGCGGAATTCCACAATGAGCAGTTCTTC. This encodes CASSPFELAEFHNEQFF.

This clonotype was picked up many times. The chain carries TRBV19 and TRBJ2-1; D ambiguous. Between the trimmed V and J ends, which lost 3 bases and 0 bases, there was a span of 9 bases. This CDR3 has 15 amino acids. Germline V gene sequence: CDR1 LNHDA, CDR2 SQIVND (reference sequence). CDR3 in amino acids: CASSIGRSSYNEQFF. CDR3 sequence (DNA): TGTGCCAGTAGTATCGGACGGAGCTCCTACAATGAGCAGTTCTTC. Variable domain in full (rest from reference TRBV19 and TRBJ2-1): DGGITQSPKYLFRKEGQNVTLSCEQNLNHDAMYWYRQDPGQGLRLIYYSQIVNDFQKGDIAEGYSVSREKKESFPLTVTSAQKNPTAFYLCASSIGRSSYNEQFFGPGTRLTVL.

This clonotype was observed a handful of times. The rearrangement joins TRBV4-1 to TRBJ2-3; D unclear. Germline CDR1 is MGHRA and CDR2 is YSYEKL. The germline V and J ends were trimmed by 4 bases and 2 bases, with 19 bases remaining between them. CDR3 length: 17 residues. The CDR3 DNA reads TGCGCCAGCAGCCGCGCCGTAAACTCTGATCACACAGATACGCAGTATTTT. The encoded protein is CASSRAVNSDHTDTQYF.